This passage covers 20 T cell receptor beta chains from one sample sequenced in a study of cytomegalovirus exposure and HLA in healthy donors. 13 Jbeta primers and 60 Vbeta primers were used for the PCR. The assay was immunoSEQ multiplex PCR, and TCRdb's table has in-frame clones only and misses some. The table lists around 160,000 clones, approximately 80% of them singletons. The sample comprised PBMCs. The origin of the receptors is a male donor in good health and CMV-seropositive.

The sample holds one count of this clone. The CDR3 protein is CASSVATGGELFF. The CDR3 DNA follows: TGTGCCAGCAGCGTAGCTACAGGTGGGGAGCTGTTTTTT. The chain recombines TRBV9 with TRBJ2-2; a weak D match, TRBD1 (5 bases). The CDR3 extends over 13 amino acids. V was shortened by 0 bases and J by 8 bases, with 8 bases between the two germline ends. CDR1 SGDLS and CDR2 YYNGEE come from the germline V gene.

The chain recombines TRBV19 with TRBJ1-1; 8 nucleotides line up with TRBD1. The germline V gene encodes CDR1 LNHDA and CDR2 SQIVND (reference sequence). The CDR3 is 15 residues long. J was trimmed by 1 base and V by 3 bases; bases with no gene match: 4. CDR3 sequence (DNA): TGTGCCAGTAGTATTGGGGGGACAGGGAACACTGAAGCTTTCTTT. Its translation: CASSIGGTGNTEAFF.

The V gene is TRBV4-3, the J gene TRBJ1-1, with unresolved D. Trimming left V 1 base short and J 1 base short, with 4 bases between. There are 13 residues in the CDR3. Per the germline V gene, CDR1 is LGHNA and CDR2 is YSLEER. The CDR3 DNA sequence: TGCGCCAGCAGCCAAGTGCGGAACACTGAAGCTTTCTTT. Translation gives CASSQVRNTEAFF.

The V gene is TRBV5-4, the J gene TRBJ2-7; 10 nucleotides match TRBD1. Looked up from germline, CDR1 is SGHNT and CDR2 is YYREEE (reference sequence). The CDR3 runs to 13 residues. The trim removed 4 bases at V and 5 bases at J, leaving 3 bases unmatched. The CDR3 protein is CASSRDRGHEQYF. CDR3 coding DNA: TGTGCCAGCAGCCGGGACAGGGGTCACGAGCAGTACTTC.

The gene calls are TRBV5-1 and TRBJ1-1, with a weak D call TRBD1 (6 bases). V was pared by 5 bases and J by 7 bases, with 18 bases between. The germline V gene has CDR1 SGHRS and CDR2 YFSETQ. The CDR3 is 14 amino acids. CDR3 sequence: CASRTEQGFGEAFF. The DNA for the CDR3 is TGCGCCAGCAGAACGGAACAGGGATTCGGTGAAGCTTTCTTT.

The CDR3 sequence: CASSLAAGLVTNEQFF. CDR3 DNA: TGTGCCAGCAGCTTAGCTGCGGGACTAGTAACCAATGAGCAGTTCTTC. The V and J genes are TRBV7-2 and TRBJ2-1; 8 nucleotides agree with TRBD2. The CDR3 totals 16 residues. CDR1 and CDR2 (germline): SGHTA, FQGNSA. The junction had 7 bases not matched to a gene; V was cut back by 0 bases and J by 6 bases.

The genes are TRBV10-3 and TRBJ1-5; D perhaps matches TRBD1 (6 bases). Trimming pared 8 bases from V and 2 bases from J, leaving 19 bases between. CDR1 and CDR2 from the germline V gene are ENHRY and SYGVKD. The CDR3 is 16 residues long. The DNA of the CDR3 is TGTGCCATCTCGGAAAGGGGGGGGGCTCGCAATCAGCCCCAGCATTTT. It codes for CAISERGGARNQPQHF.

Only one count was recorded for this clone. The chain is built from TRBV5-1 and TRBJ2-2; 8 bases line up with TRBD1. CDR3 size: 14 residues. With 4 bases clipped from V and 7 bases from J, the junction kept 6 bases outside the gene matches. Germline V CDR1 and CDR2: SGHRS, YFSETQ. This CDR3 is CASSPGGASGELFF. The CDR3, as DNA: TGCGCCAGCAGCCCAGGGGGCGCGAGCGGGGAGCTGTTTTTT.

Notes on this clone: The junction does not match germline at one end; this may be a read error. DNA of the CDR3: TGCGCCAGCAGCCAAGGACAGGGGGATTACTATGGCTACACCTTC. Amino acids: CASSQGQGDYYGYTF. The chain links TRBV7-9 to TRBJ1-2; 10 bases align to TRBD1. The CDR3 sequence is 15 residues long. Germline CDR1 reads SEHNR; CDR2 reads FQNEAQ (reference sequence).

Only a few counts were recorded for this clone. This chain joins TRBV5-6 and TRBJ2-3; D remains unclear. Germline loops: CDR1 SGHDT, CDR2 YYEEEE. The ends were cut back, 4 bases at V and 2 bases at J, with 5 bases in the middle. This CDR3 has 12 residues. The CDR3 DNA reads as TGTGCCAGCAGCACACCCACAGATACGCAGTATTTT. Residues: CASSTPTDTQYF.

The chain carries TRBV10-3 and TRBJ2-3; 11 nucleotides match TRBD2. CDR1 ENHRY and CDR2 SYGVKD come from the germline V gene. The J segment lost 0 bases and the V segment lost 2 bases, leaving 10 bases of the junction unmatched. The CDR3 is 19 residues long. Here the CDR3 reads CAISEVRLAGKSSTDTQYF. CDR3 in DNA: TGTGCCATCAGTGAGGTTAGACTAGCGGGGAAGTCTAGCACAGATACGCAGTATTTT.

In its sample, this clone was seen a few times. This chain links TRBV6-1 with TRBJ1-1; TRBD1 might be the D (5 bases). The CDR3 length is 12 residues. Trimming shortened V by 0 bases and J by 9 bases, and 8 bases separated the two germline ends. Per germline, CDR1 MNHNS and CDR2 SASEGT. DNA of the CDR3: TGTGCCAGCAGTGAAGCAGGACATCAAGCTTTCTTT. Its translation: CASSEAGHQAFF.

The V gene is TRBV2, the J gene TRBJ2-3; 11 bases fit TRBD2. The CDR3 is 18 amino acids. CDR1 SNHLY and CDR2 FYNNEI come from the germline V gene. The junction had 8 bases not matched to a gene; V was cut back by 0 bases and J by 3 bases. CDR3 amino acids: CASSEARLAGGGTDTQYF. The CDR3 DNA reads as TGTGCCAGCAGTGAAGCGCGGCTAGCGGGAGGAGGGACAGATACGCAGTATTTT.

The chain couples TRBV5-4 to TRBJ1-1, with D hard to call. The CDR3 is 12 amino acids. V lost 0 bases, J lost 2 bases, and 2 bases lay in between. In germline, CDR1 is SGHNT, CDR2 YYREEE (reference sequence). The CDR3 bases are TGTGCCAGCAGCTTGGCAAACACTGAAGCTTTCTTT. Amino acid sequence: CASSLANTEAFF.

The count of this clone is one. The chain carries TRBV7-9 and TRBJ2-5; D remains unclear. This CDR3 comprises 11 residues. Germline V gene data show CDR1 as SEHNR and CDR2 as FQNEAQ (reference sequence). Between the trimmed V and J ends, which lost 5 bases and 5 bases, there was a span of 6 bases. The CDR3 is CASSEMETQYF. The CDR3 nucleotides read TGTGCCAGCAGCGAGATGGAGACCCAGTACTTC.

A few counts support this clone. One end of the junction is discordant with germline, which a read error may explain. The CDR3 DNA follows: TGTGCCAGCAGTCAAGGGCGAACCGGGATCCTCTCTGGAAACACCATATATTTT. Amino acid sequence: CASSQGRTGILSGNTIYF. J is TRBJ1-3 and V is TRBV14; unclear D gene. CDR3 length equals 18 residues. From germline, CDR1 is SGHDN and CDR2 FVKESK.

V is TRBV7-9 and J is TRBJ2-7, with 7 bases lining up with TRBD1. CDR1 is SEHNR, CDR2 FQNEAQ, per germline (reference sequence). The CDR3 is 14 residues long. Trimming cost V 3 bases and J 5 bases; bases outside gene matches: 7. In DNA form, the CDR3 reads TGTGCCAGCAGCTTTTTGACAGGGAAACACGAGCAGTACTTC. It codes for CASSFLTGKHEQYF. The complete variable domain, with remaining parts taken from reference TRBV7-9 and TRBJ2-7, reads DTGVSQNPRHKITKRGQNVTFRCDPISEHNRLYWYRQTLGQGPEFLTYFQNEAQLEKSRLLSDRFSAERPKGSFSTLEIQRTEQGDSAMYLCASSFLTGKHEQYFGPGTRLTVT.

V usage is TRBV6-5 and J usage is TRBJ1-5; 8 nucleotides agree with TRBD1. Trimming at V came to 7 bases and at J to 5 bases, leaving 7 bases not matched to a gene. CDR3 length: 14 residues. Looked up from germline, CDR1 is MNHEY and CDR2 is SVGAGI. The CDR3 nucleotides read TGTGCCAGCACCTACGACAGGGGACATCAGCCCCAGCATTTT. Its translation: CASTYDRGHQPQHF.

CDR3: CASSPGQGAEQPQHF. The CDR3 DNA reads as TGTGCCAGCAGTCCGGGACAGGGGGCGGAACAGCCCCAGCATTTT. The chain uses TRBV2 and TRBJ1-5, with 12 bases lining up with TRBD1. Germline V gene lookup returns CDR1 SNHLY and CDR2 FYNNEI. Trimming at V came to 5 bases and at J to 7 bases, leaving 6 bases not matched to a gene. CDR3 length: 15 residues.

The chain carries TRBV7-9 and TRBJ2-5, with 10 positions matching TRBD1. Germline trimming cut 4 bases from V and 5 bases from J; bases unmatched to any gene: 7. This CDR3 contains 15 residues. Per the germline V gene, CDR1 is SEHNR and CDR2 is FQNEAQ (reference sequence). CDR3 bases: TGTGCCAGCAGCTCGGGACAGGGGAACGGGGAGACCCAGTACTTC. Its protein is CASSSGQGNGETQYF.